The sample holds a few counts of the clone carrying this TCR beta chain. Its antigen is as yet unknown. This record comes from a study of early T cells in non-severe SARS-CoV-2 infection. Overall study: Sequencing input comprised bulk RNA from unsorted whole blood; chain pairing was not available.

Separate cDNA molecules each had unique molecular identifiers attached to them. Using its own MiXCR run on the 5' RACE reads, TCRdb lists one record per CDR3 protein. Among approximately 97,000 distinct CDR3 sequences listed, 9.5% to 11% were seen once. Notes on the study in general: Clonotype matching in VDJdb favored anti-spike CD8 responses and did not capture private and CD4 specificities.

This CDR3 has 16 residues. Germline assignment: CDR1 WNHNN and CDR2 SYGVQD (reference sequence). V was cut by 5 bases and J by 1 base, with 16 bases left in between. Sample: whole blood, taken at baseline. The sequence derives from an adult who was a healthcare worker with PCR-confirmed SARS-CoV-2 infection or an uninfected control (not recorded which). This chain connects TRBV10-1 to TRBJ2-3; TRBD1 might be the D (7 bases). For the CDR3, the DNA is TGCGCCAGCAGTAGCCGTACCAGGGGGGGCACAGATACGCAGTATTTT. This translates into CASSSRTRGGTDTQYF.